Listed below are T cell receptor beta chains from one sample, sequenced in a study of patients and donors after allogeneic stem cell transplantation. In TCRdb, the RT-PCR reads were re-called with MiXCR into one record per CDR3 protein. The sample shows about 960,000 distinct CDR3 sequences, 15% to 20% of them seen only once. Sequenced sample: blood, either unsorted or a sorted T cell fraction (not recorded which). These receptors were taken from a human donor who was either an allogeneic HSCT recipient or a stem cell or donor lymphocyte infusion donor (not recorded which). It is not recorded whose cells these are; they may come from a transplant donor. Each CDR3 is given with its conserved first and last residue. A D gene is named only where the DNA matches it firmly. Size is stated for part of the rows, as once, few or many counts, or as a class when the clone is expanded.

size	V	D	J	DNA	CDR3
.	TRBV6-1	.	TRBJ1-2	TGTGCCAGCAGTATAACATCTTCACATGGCTACACCTTC	CASSITSSHGYTF
.	TRBV9	.	TRBJ1-1	TGTGCCAGCAGCGGCGGGGTAGCGAACACTGAAGCTTTCTTT	CASSGGVANTEAFF
few	TRBV5-1	.	TRBJ2-7	TGCGCCAGCAGTCTTTATGGGGGCGCCGTCGAGCAGTACTTC	CASSLYGGAVEQYF
few	TRBV12-3/TRBV12-4	.	TRBJ2-7	TGTGCCAGCAGTAGGACTGACGACTCCTACGAGCAGTACTTC	CASSRTDDSYEQYF
.	TRBV12-3/TRBV12-4	.	TRBJ1-2	TGTGCCAGCAGTTTAGAAGGGATCTCAGCACGGGGCTACACCTTC	CASSLEGISARGYTF
.	TRBV20-1	TRBD1	TRBJ1-4	TGCAGTGCTTGGACAGGGGGCTTTGAAAAACTGTTTTTT	CSAWTGGFEKLFF
.	TRBV19	.	TRBJ1-2	TGTGCCAGTAGTATAGACAGTGTCTATGGCTACACCTTC	CASSIDSVYGYTF
few	TRBV6-4	.	TRBJ2-3	TGTGCCAGCAGTGACTTGGGGGTTAGCACAGATACGCAGTATTTT	CASSDLGVSTDTQYF
many	TRBV12-3/TRBV12-4	TRBD2	TRBJ2-3	TGTGCCAGCAGTTCTAAGCGGGAAAGAGATACGCAGTATTTT	CASSSKRERDTQYF
few	TRBV7-2	.	TRBJ1-2	TGTGCCAGCAGCTTAGAAGCCCTTGGCTACACCTTC	CASSLEALGYTF
few	TRBV4-1	.	TRBJ2-7	TGCGCCAGCAGCCAAGATTTTCCCCAAGAGGGAACCTACGAGCAGTACTTC	CASSQDFPQEGTYEQYF
.	TRBV6-1	.	TRBJ1-4	TGTGCCAGCAGGCGCTTTGGGCCGGTGGGCGGGGAACTGTTTTTT	CASRRFGPVGGELFF
few	TRBV7-8	.	TRBJ2-3	TGTGCCAGCAGCTTACCTAGACTGCCACGAGGGGCAGATACGCAGTATTTT	CASSLPRLPRGADTQYF
.	TRBV7-2	.	TRBJ2-3	TGTGCCAGCAGCCCGGCGGGAAGGCGCACAGATACGCAGTATTTT	CASSPAGRRTDTQYF
many	TRBV15	.	TRBJ2-1	TGTGCCACCAGCAGAGAAAAGGGACGTTCAAGCTCCTACAATGAGCAGTTCTTC	CATSREKGRSSSYNEQFF
.	TRBV10-3	.	TRBJ1-2	TGTGCCACTTTACCTAGGGGTTTATCCTATGGCTACACCTTC	CATLPRGLSYGYTF
few	TRBV3-1	TRBD2	TRBJ2-7	TGTGCCAGCAGCCCTTCGACTAGCGGGGCGTTGTACTTC	CASSPSTSGALYF
.	TRBV15	TRBD1	TRBJ2-7	TGTGCCACCAGCAGGGACAGGAGTGGCGAGCAGTACTTC	CATSRDRSGEQYF
.	TRBV2	TRBD2	TRBJ2-1	TGTGCCAGCCGGGGGGACCTTCCTAATGAGCAGTTCTTC	CASRGDLPNEQFF
.	TRBV9	TRBD1	TRBJ1-3	TGTGCCAGCAGCGCACGGGACAGGCTTACGGACACCATATATTTT	CASSARDRLTDTIYF
.	TRBV4-2	TRBD1	TRBJ1-2	TGTGCCAGCAGCCAAGAACGCGGGACAGGGACCTATGGCTACACCTTC	CASSQERGTGTYGYTF
few	TRBV10-3	.	TRBJ1-5	TGTGCCATCAGTAGACAGCGCAATCAGCCCCAGCATTTT	CAISRQRNQPQHF
.	TRBV12-3/TRBV12-4	.	TRBJ1-5	TGTGCCAGCACCCCGAATAGACAGCAGCCCCAGCATTTT	CASTPNRQQPQHF
few	TRBV12-3/TRBV12-4	TRBD1	TRBJ2-5	TGTGCCAGCACCCTGGACAGGGTGGATAGAGAGACCCAGTACTTC	CASTLDRVDRETQYF
few	TRBV4-2	TRBD2	TRBJ2-1	TGTGCCAGCAGCCCCACCGGGACTAGCGGGAGGGGGTTCAATGAGCAGTTCTTC	CASSPTGTSGRGFNEQFF
.	TRBV6-5	TRBD2	TRBJ2-7	TGTGCCAGCAGTTACGGGAGACTAGCGGACTATTACGAGCAGTACTTC	CASSYGRLADYYEQYF